Below are 29 T cell receptor beta chains sequenced from a single sample in a study of cytomegalovirus exposure and HLA in healthy donors. Generated by immunoSEQ multiplex PCR, the TCRdb table keeps only in-frame clones and is missing some. This repertoire shows 100,000 to 150,000 clones, nearly 90% found once; its top ten account for over 1%. The sample consisted of PBMCs. The receptors were sampled from a woman aged 18 to 35 in good health and CMV-seronegative.

The chain joins TRBV15 to TRBJ1-3; no reliable D call. The CDR3 spans 14 residues. The V and J ends lost 4 bases and 7 bases respectively, with 14 bases between them. Per germline, CDR1 LNHNV and CDR2 YYDKDF (reference sequence). The CDR3 loop is CATSINSAGNTIYF. CDR3 DNA sequence: TGTGCCACCAGCATCAATTCAGCGGGGAACACCATATATTTT.

The V gene is TRBV29-1, the J gene TRBJ1-2; D is uncertain. The length of the CDR3 is 14 residues. CDR1 SQVTM and CDR2 ANQGSEA come from the germline V gene. Between the trimmed V and J ends, which lost 3 bases and 4 bases, there was a span of 15 bases. Written as DNA, the CDR3 is TGCAGCGTTGATACTATATCCTCCGGCTATGGCTACACCTTC. As protein: CSVDTISSGYGYTF.

CDR3 in DNA: TGCGCCAGCACCTCCCAGCGGGGGGGCACAGATACGCAGTATTTT. Protein sequence: CASTSQRGGTDTQYF. The chain uses TRBV5-1 and TRBJ2-3, with 9 bases matching TRBD2. The CDR3 sequence is 15 residues long. Trimming removed 6 bases from V and 1 base from J; junction bases left unmatched: 6. CDR1 is SGHRS, CDR2 YFSETQ, per germline.

V and J are TRBV11-2 and TRBJ1-2, with D maybe TRBD1 (5 bases). V was pared by 1 base and J by 11 bases, with 11 bases between. Germline CDR1 SGHAT, CDR2 FQNNGV. This CDR3 region has 12 residues. CDR3 bases: TGTGCCAGCAGCTTAGGTAAGGGGATGTACACCTTC. The encoded protein is CASSLGKGMYTF.

This clone was observed once. The V and J genes are TRBV5-1 and TRBJ2-5; 11 nucleotides agree with TRBD2. Trimming at V came to 3 bases and at J to 7 bases, leaving 11 bases not matched to a gene. The CDR3 loop spans 16 amino acids. Germline V gene lookup returns CDR1 SGHRS and CDR2 YFSETQ. CDR3 residues: CASSWDVLAGEGTQYF. The CDR3 DNA is TGCGCCAGCAGCTGGGACGTACTAGCGGGGGAGGGGACCCAGTACTTC.

The chain combines TRBV11-2 with TRBJ2-2; D is uncertain. This CDR3 comprises 14 residues. Germline V gene sequence: CDR1 SGHAT, CDR2 FQNNGV. The V end lost 5 bases, the J end lost 1 base, and 8 bases lay between the germline ends. Written as DNA, the CDR3 is TGTGCCAGCAGCCGAGCAGGGAACACCGGGGAGCTGTTTTTT. Protein sequence: CASSRAGNTGELFF.

V and J are TRBV5-1 and TRBJ2-6, with no clear D. Between the trimmed V and J ends, which lost 2 bases and 4 bases, there was a span of 4 bases. This CDR3 is built from 13 residues. Germline V lookup: CDR1 SGHRS, CDR2 YFSETQ. The CDR3 sequence is CASSFGGANVLTF. The CDR3 coding sequence is TGCGCCAGCAGCTTCGGGGGGGCCAACGTCCTGACTTTC.

There are a few counts of this clone. The V and J genes are TRBV18 and TRBJ1-5; D is undetermined. Looked up from germline, CDR1 is KGHSH and CDR2 is LQKENI. With 5 bases removed from V and 0 bases from J, the gap between germline ends came to 5 bases. This CDR3 is 13 amino acids long. CDR3 protein: CASSEYSNQPQHF. The CDR3 DNA reads as TGTGCCAGCTCAGAGTATAGCAATCAGCCCCAGCATTTT.

The chain couples TRBV20-1 to TRBJ2-7; perhaps TRBD2 as D (5 bases). Per germline, CDR1 DFQATT and CDR2 SNEGSKA (reference sequence). Deletions cut 8 bases from V and 3 bases from J, with 11 bases between. The CDR3 is made up of 11 amino acids. CDR3 coding DNA: TGCAGTACCGGGGTTCGCTACGAGCAGTACTTC. The encoded protein is CSTGVRYEQYF.

This chain connects TRBV5-4 to TRBJ1-1; 11 nucleotides align to TRBD1. The V segment lost 4 bases and the J segment 5 bases; nucleotides outside the gene matches: 10. The CDR3 runs 16 residues. The germline V gene has CDR1 SGHNT and CDR2 YYREEE (reference sequence). Here the CDR3 reads CASSRTGGAVKTEAFF. The CDR3 DNA follows: TGTGCCAGCAGCAGGACAGGGGGCGCGGTTAAGACTGAAGCTTTCTTT.

J is TRBJ1-2 and V is TRBV7-2; 9 positions match TRBD1. The CDR3 runs 13 residues. Germline CDR1 is SGHTA and CDR2 is FQGNSA. After removal of 10 bases from V and 0 bases from J, the junction contained 3 bases not matched to a gene. For the CDR3, the DNA is TGTGCCACAGGGACAGGGTCTAACTATGGCTACACCTTC. Its protein product is CATGTGSNYGYTF. Supplemented by reference TRBV7-2 and TRBJ1-2, the full variable domain reads GAGVSQSPSNKVTEKGKDVELRCDPISGHTALYWYRQSLGQGLEFLIYFQGNSAPDKSGLPSDRFSAERTGGSVSTLTIQRTQQEDSAVYLCATGTGSNYGYTFGSGTRLTVV.

The chain combines TRBV5-4 with TRBJ2-5; 9 bases line up with TRBD2. Germline CDR1 SGHNT, CDR2 YYREEE (reference sequence). The V gene end was trimmed by 4 bases and the J gene end by 7 bases; junction bases not matched to a gene: 14. The CDR3 extends over 16 amino acids. Here the CDR3 DNA reads TGTGCCAGCAGCCCCTCCGGGCTAGCGGGGCCCAGGACCCAGTACTTC. This codes for CASSPSGLAGPRTQYF.

The chain joins TRBV6-5 to TRBJ1-1; TRBD1 agrees at 8 bases. The length of the CDR3 is 14 residues. V dropped 5 bases and J dropped 2; count of bases not matched to a gene: 4. CDR1 is MNHEY, CDR2 SVGAGI, per germline. The CDR3: CASSADRGNTEAFF. The CDR3 bases are TGTGCCAGCAGTGCCGACAGGGGAAACACTGAAGCTTTCTTT.

The chain uses TRBV29-1 and TRBJ2-1, with no clear D. The CDR3 has 14 amino acids. CDR1 is SQVTM, CDR2 ANQGSEA, per germline. V was trimmed by 5 bases and J by 0 bases, leaving 11 bases between them. The CDR3 loop reads CSVSQDISYNEQFF. CDR3 sequence (DNA): TGCAGCGTTTCGCAGGATATCTCCTACAATGAGCAGTTCTTC.

The chain employs TRBV13 and TRBJ2-2; TRBD2 agrees at 11 bases. Germline values: CDR1 PRHDT, CDR2 FYEKMQ (reference sequence). The CDR3 covers 16 residues. Losses at the gene ends were 4 bases for V and 0 bases for J; bases not matched to a gene: 1. Here the CDR3 reads CASSYSGGANTGELFF. CDR3 DNA sequence: TGTGCCAGCAGCTATAGCGGGGGGGCGAACACCGGGGAGCTGTTTTTT.

In this sample, this clone turned up once. This chain connects TRBV29-1 to TRBJ2-3; D ambiguous. The ends were cut back, 3 bases at V and 9 bases at J, with 7 bases in the middle. CDR1 and CDR2 (germline): SQVTM, ANQGSEA. The CDR3 covers 10 residues. CDR3 loop: CSVDLGTQYF. Written as DNA, the CDR3 is TGCAGCGTTGACCTAGGCACGCAGTATTTT.

This sequence joins TRBV5-5 and TRBJ1-1; D is unclear. This CDR3 has 14 residues. Germline V gives CDR1 SGHKS, CDR2 YYEKEE (reference sequence). Trimming pared 3 bases from V and 4 bases from J, leaving 13 bases between. In DNA form, the CDR3 reads TGTGCCAGCAGCTCTGGTGAACCAGGCACTGAAGCTTTCTTT. Encoded protein: CASSSGEPGTEAFF. Full variable domain (missing parts from reference TRBV5-5 and TRBJ1-1): DAGVTQSPTHLIKTRGQQVTLRCSPISGHKSVSWYQQVLGQGPQFIFQYYEKEERGRGNFPDRFSARQFPNYSSELNVNALLLGDSALYLCASSSGEPGTEAFFGQGTRLTVV.

On this clone: This specimen includes other DNA sequences encoding the same CDR3. The genes are TRBV5-1 and TRBJ2-3; D is undetermined. The CDR3 consists of 12 residues. Between the trimmed V and J ends, which lost 0 bases and 6 bases, there was a span of 5 bases. Germline V gene sequence: CDR1 SGHRS, CDR2 YFSETQ. This chain's CDR3 is CASSLDRDTQYF. DNA for the CDR3: TGCGCCAGCAGCTTGGATCGGGATACGCAGTATTTT. Variable domain in full (rest from reference TRBV5-1 and TRBJ2-3): KAGVTQTPRYLIKTRGQQVTLSCSPISGHRSVSWYQQTPGQGLQFLFEYFSETQRNKGNFPGRFSGRQFSNSRSEMNVSTLELGDSALYLCASSLDRDTQYFGPGTRLTVL.

The V call is TRBV6-5, the J call TRBJ1-1; no firm D call. The CDR3 is 13 amino acids. Germline-derived CDR1 and CDR2 are MNHEY and SVGAGI. Trimming pared 6 bases from V and 10 bases from J, leaving 18 bases between. For the CDR3, the DNA is TGTGCCAGCAGCCCCGCCGGCGGTTTGGGAGCTTTCTTT. This translates into CASSPAGGLGAFF.

This chain joins TRBV11-2 and TRBJ1-1; 7 nucleotides match TRBD1. Trimming removed 3 bases from V and 0 bases from J; junction bases left unmatched: 4. Germline V gives CDR1 SGHAT, CDR2 FQNNGV. The CDR3 has 15 amino acids. The CDR3 protein is CASSLRQGLNTEAFF. CDR3 in DNA: TGTGCCAGCAGCTTGAGACAGGGCTTGAACACTGAAGCTTTCTTT.

The CDR3 DNA reads as TGTGCCAGCAGGGGGAGCAGCCTACCTGAGACCCAGTACTTC. This gives the protein CASRGSSLPETQYF. The rearrangement links TRBV2 to TRBJ2-5, with D perhaps TRBD2 (5 bases). This CDR3 contains 14 residues. The V gene's germline CDR1 is SNHLY and CDR2 FYNNEI. V shed 6 bases and J shed 5 bases, with 16 bases lying between them.

The chain couples TRBV7-9 to TRBJ2-6; D gene unclear. Germline loops: CDR1 SEHNR, CDR2 FQNEAQ (reference sequence). V lost 2 bases and J lost 2, with 10 bases in between. The CDR3 consists of 16 residues. The CDR3 DNA sequence: TGTGCCAGCAGCTTATCAGGAACGGCTGGGGCCAACGTCCTGACTTTC. This translates into CASSLSGTAGANVLTF.

The chain has TRBV7-6 and TRBJ1-4; D perhaps matches TRBD1 (6 bases). This CDR3 is built from 14 residues. Trimming took 7 bases from V and 6 from J, leaving 15 bases between them. Germline CDR1 reads SGHVS; CDR2 reads FNYEAQ. CDR3 amino acids: CASNEIQGHEKLFF. The CDR3 DNA follows: TGTGCCAGCAACGAGATCCAGGGGCATGAAAAACTGTTTTTT.

The chain couples TRBV9 to TRBJ1-4, with 9 nucleotides matching TRBD1. V dropped 4 bases and J dropped 8; count of bases not matched to a gene: 12. The CDR3 runs 16 residues. Per the germline V gene, CDR1 is SGDLS and CDR2 is YYNGEE. CDR3 DNA: TGTGCCAGCAGCCAGGACAGGGGTGTGGTAGGCGAAAAACTGTTTTTT. Translating it yields CASSQDRGVVGEKLFF.

The J gene is TRBJ2-3, the V gene TRBV5-1; 14 nucleotides match TRBD2. The CDR3 is made up of 17 amino acids. V dropped 2 bases and J dropped 5; count of bases not matched to a gene: 7. Germline lookup yields CDR1 SGHRS and CDR2 YFSETQ. The CDR3 DNA reads TGCGCCAGCAGCTTCGCCGGGACTAGCGGGGGAGGAGATACGCAGTATTTT. Its translation is CASSFAGTSGGGDTQYF.

The table lists this clone with many counts. This sample also contains other DNA sequences that code for the same CDR3. The CDR3 protein is CSARRTEAFF. The CDR3 DNA reads as TGCAGTGCTAGGAGGACTGAAGCTTTCTTT. This chain uses TRBV20-1 with TRBJ1-1; D call uncertain. V was cut by 3 bases and J by 5 bases, with 4 bases left in between. The CDR3 spans 10 residues. Germline values: CDR1 DFQATT, CDR2 SNEGSKA (reference sequence).

The rearrangement links TRBV10-1 to TRBJ2-1; 8 bases line up with TRBD2. V dropped 2 bases and J dropped 7; count of bases not matched to a gene: 4. Germline V gene data show CDR1 as WNHNN and CDR2 as SYGVQD (reference sequence). This CDR3 is built from 14 residues. The CDR3 coding sequence is TGCGCCAGCAGTGAGCGGGGGGGCCTGAATGAGCAGTTCTTC. Amino acid sequence: CASSERGGLNEQFF.

This chain uses TRBV21-1 with TRBJ1-6; the listed D gene, TRBD1, was not tested against the DNA. TRBV21-1 is listed as a pseudogene. CDR3 length: 15 amino acids. CDR3 in amino acids: CASTRQQGMGTPLHF. CDR3 DNA: TGTGCCAGCACCAGACAACAGGGAATGGGTACACCCCTCCACTTT.

This rearrangement joins TRBV6-5 to TRBJ2-1, with 8 bases that match TRBD2. V lost 4 bases, J lost 9 bases, and 11 bases stayed unmatched. Germline CDR1 and CDR2: MNHEY and SVGAGI. The CDR3 runs 15 residues. CDR3 nucleotide sequence: TGTGCCAGCAGTTTATCGGCGGGGGGCATCAGTGAGCAGTTCTTC. It yields the protein CASSLSAGGISEQFF.